This T cell receptor (beta chain) was recovered during a study of cytomegalovirus exposure and HLA in healthy donors. Overall study findings and caveats: Being indistinguishable, some V segments were excluded, TRBV6-2 and TRBV6-3 among them.

This clone was seen a single time. Its specificity is not known. 60 Vbeta and 13 Jbeta primers were used in PCR. Sequencing was performed with immunoSEQ multiplex PCR; in TCRdb, only in-frame clones are kept and a portion is missing. The data show under 150,000 clones, with 75% to 85% seen just once and over 4.5% held by the top ten. J was trimmed by 6 bases and V by 3 bases; bases with no gene match: 8. The CDR3 covers 15 residues. CDR1 and CDR2 (germline): SGDLS, YYNGEE. This TCR was recovered from a middle-aged woman in good health and CMV-seropositive. Sequenced sample: PBMCs. This sequence joins TRBV9 and TRBJ2-2, with TRBD1 matching over 7 bases. CDR3 in DNA: TGTGCCAGCAGCGCTCGGGACAGAGGGGCCGGGGAGCTGTTTTTT. This sequence encodes CASSARDRGAGELFF. Drawing the rest from reference TRBV9 and TRBJ2-2, the complete variable domain is DSGVTQTPKHLITATGQRVTLRCSPRSGDLSVYWYQQSLDQGLQFLIQYYNGEERAKGNILERFSAQQFPDLHSELNLSSLELGDSALYFCASSARDRGAGELFFGEGSRLTVL.